Listed below are T cell receptor beta chains from one sample, sequenced in a study of T cells in Graves' hyperthyroidism and ophthalmopathy. TCRdb recomputed calls from the multiplex PCR reads with MiXCR, one row per CDR3 protein. The repertoire holds approximately 590,000 distinct CDR3 sequences, with around a sixth as singletons. The sequenced sample consisted of blood. The receptors derive from a woman in her twenties or thirties with Graves' hyperthyroidism. Both conserved end residues are part of each CDR3. A D gene is named only where the DNA matches it firmly. Size tells how often a clone was seen (once, few, many) or the class of an expanded clone, and some rows leave it out.

d_call clone_size j_call v_call cdr3_length cdr3_nt cdr3_aa
TRBD2 many TRBJ2-3 TRBV15 15 TGTGCCACCAGCAGAGGAAGCGGGAGCCCAGATACGCAGTATTTT CATSRGSGSPDTQYF
TRBD1 NA TRBJ2-2 TRBV9 18 TGTGCCAGCAGCGTAGCCGGGGGACAGGGTATCGATCCCGGGGAGCTGTTTTTT CASSVAGGQGIDPGELFF
NA many TRBJ2-2 TRBV5-5 14 TGTGCCAGCAGCTTGGTTTCCATGGGCGGGGAGCTGTTTTTT CASSLVSMGGELFF
NA NA TRBJ2-7 TRBV6-5 14 TGTGCCAGCAGTTACTCACAGGGTTCGAACGAGCAGTACTTC CASSYSQGSNEQYF
NA many TRBJ1-2 TRBV29-1 12 TGCAGCGTTGTGGAGGAGAACTATGGCTACACCTTC CSVVEENYGYTF
NA many TRBJ1-2 TRBV2 15 TGTGCCAGCAGTGAAGAGGGCAGGGCTTTCTATGGCTACACCTTC CASSEEGRAFYGYTF
TRBD1 few TRBJ1-5 TRBV11-2 15 TGTGCCAGCAGCACGGGACAGTTTAGCACAGATACGCAGCATTTT CASSTGQFSTDTQHF
TRBD1 many TRBJ2-1 TRBV28 15 TGTGCCAGCAGTTTACCCGACAGGGTAAGAAATGAGCAGTTCTTC CASSLPDRVRNEQFF
NA NA TRBJ2-7 TRBV16 14 TGTGCCAGCAGCCAATTTTCCAACAACTACGAGCAGTACTTC CASSQFSNNYEQYF
NA NA TRBJ2-1 TRBV30 13 TGTGCCTGGAGTGTGGGCGGGATCGATGAGCAGTTCTTC CAWSVGGIDEQFF
NA few TRBJ1-6 TRBV7-3 15 TGTGCCAGCAGCTTAATCCCGGACGATAATTCACCCCTCCACTTT CASSLIPDDNSPLHF
TRBD1 many TRBJ2-1 TRBV7-9 15 TGTGCCAGCAGCTTAGCGCCACAGGGGGCAGGTGAGCAGTTCTTC CASSLAPQGAGEQFF
TRBD2 many TRBJ2-3 TRBV11-2 17 TGTGCCAGCAGCCCAAAGGTACTAGCGGGAGTACCAGATACGCAGTATTTT CASSPKVLAGVPDTQYF
NA NA TRBJ1-4 TRBV20-1 14 TGCAGTGCTAGAGAGGAACAGGGCGAGGAAAAACTGTTTTTT CSAREEQGEEKLFF
TRBD2 few TRBJ2-1 TRBV3-1 17 TGTGCCAGCAGCCCCCGAGGGAGCGGGAGGTGGGGCGATGAGCAGTTCTTC CASSPRGSGRWGDEQFF